This T cell receptor (beta chain) was retrieved from a study of beta chain features in type 1 diabetes. The CDR3 is 15 residues long. The V segment lost 2 bases and the J segment 10 bases; nucleotides outside the gene matches: 4. In germline, CDR1 is SGDLS, CDR2 YYNGEE. Sorting gave populations that all exceeded 95% purity. The isolated RNA, all of it, was reverse transcribed, so expressed TCRB transcripts were what got sequenced. TCRdb's table, derived via immunoSEQ multiplex PCR, lists solely in-frame clones and lacks some. The profile covers hundreds of thousands of clones, with around 16% appearing a single time and about 0.097% taken by the ten largest.

Sequencing was done on a sample of naive CD4+ T cells from blood. The chain employs TRBV9 and TRBJ1-6, with 12 bases that match TRBD1. The source is a man younger than 35 in good health. DNA for the CDR3: TGTGCCAGCAGCGTTGGGACAGGGGGCTACTCACCCCTCCACTTT. Translated: CASSVGTGGYSPLHF.